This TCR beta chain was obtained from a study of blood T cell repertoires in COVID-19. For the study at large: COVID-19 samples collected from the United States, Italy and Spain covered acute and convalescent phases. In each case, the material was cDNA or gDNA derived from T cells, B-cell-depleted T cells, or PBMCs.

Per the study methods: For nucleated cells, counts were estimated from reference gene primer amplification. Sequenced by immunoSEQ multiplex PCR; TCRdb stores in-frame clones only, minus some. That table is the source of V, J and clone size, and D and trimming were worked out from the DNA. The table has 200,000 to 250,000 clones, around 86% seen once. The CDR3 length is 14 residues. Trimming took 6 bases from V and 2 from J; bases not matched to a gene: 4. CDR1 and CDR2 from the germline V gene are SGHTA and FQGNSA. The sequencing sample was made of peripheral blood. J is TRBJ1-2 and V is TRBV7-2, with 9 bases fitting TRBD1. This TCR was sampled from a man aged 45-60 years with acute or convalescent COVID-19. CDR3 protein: CASRGQGSNYGYTF. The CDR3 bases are TGTGCCAGCAGGGGACAGGGATCGAACTATGGCTACACCTTC.